This T cell receptor beta chain was identified in a study of tumor-infiltrating lymphocytes in primary liver carcinoma (dated by TCRdb to about 2017). Context from the whole study: The five patients, three men and two women aged 30 to 69 years, had hepatocellular carcinoma (four) or combined HCC and intrahepatic cholangiocarcinoma (one). A total of roughly 35 specimens from 5 patients underwent TCRbeta repertoire sequencing, comprising 25 tumor regions, 5 adjacent noncancerous liver tissues and 5 peripheral blood samples. Repertoires from technical replicates were highly reproducible, with mean shared-clone rates roughly 0.87 and correlation coefficients above 0.98. Agilent mRNA microarray profiling was performed on the roughly 25 tumor region samples to relate TCRbeta repertoire diversity to the local molecular phenotype. TCRbeta repertoire sequencing, expression microarrays and whole-exome sequencing were combined in the study across five regions of each liver tumor, with adjacent normal tissue and blood also included. Samples yielded roughly 3.65 to 7.5 million productive TCRbeta reads; read depth did not differ significantly between tissue types. The tumors of the five patients were staged as T1-T3 N0M0, with maximum diameters ranging from roughly 4 to 10 cm.

With termini counted, the CDR3 has 16 amino acids. The germline V gene yields MGHRA for CDR1 and YSYEKL for CDR2. Total RNA and DNA were co-extracted from roughly 20-30 mg of bulk tissue with the AllPrep DNA/RNA mini kit, without cell sorting. Five patients with histopathologically diagnosed primary liver carcinoma underwent surgical resection in China between November 2015 and 2016. Patients had chronic HBV infection and were treatment-naive at sampling. Five spatially separated regions were sampled per tumor: superior, inferior, left-lateral and right-lateral poles, plus the tumor centre. According to histology, viable tumor cells made up more than 90% of every tumor sample. Fresh tumor and adjacent tissue pieces were bisected; one half was stored in RNAlater at -80°C, the other sent for histology. Starting from 500 to 600 ng total RNA, TCRbeta-specific cDNA was produced by reverse transcription with a constant-region primer and ProtoScript II reverse transcriptase. Three nested multiplex PCR rounds, following a slightly modified ARM-PCR procedure, were used to build the TCRbeta libraries. Each of the first two PCR rounds ran for about 11 cycles using multiplex TRBV1-TRBV30 forward primers together with a Cbeta reverse primer. Sample barcodes and Illumina adapters were attached in a final 25-cycle PCR using Deep VentR polymerase. Before sequencing, amplicons between 200 and 500 bp were purified from gel using a QIAquick gel extraction kit. An Illumina HiSeq 2500 was used to sequence the TCRbeta amplicons, generating 250-bp paired-end reads. For the original study's pipeline: Reads were quality-trimmed with Trimmomatic v0.33, and paired reads were merged with FLASH v1.2.11 to recover full CDR3 sequences. V, D and J germline segments were assigned to the rearranged TCRbeta sequences by MiGEC v1.2.1b. Clonotype statistics and Shannon-Wiener diversity indices were calculated with VDJtools v1.0.0. To reduce sampling bias, subsequent analyses other than the diversity analysis used only the 250 most abundant clonotypes in each sample. Using fastp trimming at Q25 and MiXCR clonotype assembly, TCRdb reanalyzed the public sequencing data and kept in-frame beta chains. Each entry is one CDR3 protein sequence, shown with its most common DNA and genes. The V and J calls were determined by TCRdb, not by the authors. The sample table contains 20,000 to 25,000 distinct CDR3 sequences; only one count was recorded for 60% to 80% of them. About 39% of the sample lies in the top ten.

The paper's findings and limits, for the study overall: Because sequencing covered only the TCR beta chain and unpaired alpha chains were not captured, true repertoire diversity is likely underestimated. With just a few patients in the study, the authors point out that the findings should be validated in a larger study. Comparison of CD4+ and CD8+ T cell repertoires was precluded by the use of bulk unsorted samples. Repertoire overlap was found to be higher between tumor regions (mean approximately 36%) than between tumor-adjacent (approximately 17%) or tumor-blood (approximately 15%) pairs, consistent with antigen-driven expansion. Only roughly 7-24% of top clones appeared in all five regions of a tumor, which suggests that tumor-infiltrating T cells are spatially heterogeneous. Compared with blood, tumors had a significantly larger share of the repertoire taken up by the top 250 clones (p = 0.039).

This clonotype occurred a few times. Its antigen specificity is not known. Because the CDR3 is missing its conserved closing phenylalanine or tryptophan, this is likely a read error. The DNA is left out, because the CDR3 cannot be placed on it with certainty; the CDR3 is given as TCRdb lists it. The sample comprised liver tumor tissue from sampling region 1. This sample's cell subset or site label indicates: tumor region T1, superior pole. This TCR derives from a woman in her twenties or thirties with primary liver carcinoma and hepatitis B virus infection. The V and J segments used are TRBV4-1 and TRBJ2-1; the D call in the table, TRBD2, was not verified against the DNA. The CDR3: CASSQVTSGRRNEHFL.